These T cell receptor beta chains were read from a single sample in a study of identical twins. One entry per CDR3 protein results from TCRdb running MiXCR on the 5' RACE reads. The sample lists just over 450,000 distinct CDR3 sequences, approximately 14% occurring once. The same sample was also studied in work on yellow fever vaccine responses in identical twins.

Sequencing was carried out using CD4+ T cells sorted from blood. The receptors derive from a woman aged 18-29 years in good health. Both conserved end residues are part of each CDR3. D genes are given only for firm matches. Rows give clone size only sometimes, using once, few, many, or a class for an expanded clone.

few | TRBJ2-7 | TRBV28 | NA | CASSLSRTGGGYEQYF | TGTGCCAGCAGTTTATCCCGGACAGGAGGGGGGTACGAGCAGTACTTC
few | TRBJ2-7 | TRBV6-2/TRBV6-3 | NA | CASLESLQGASPVGGTLEQYF | TGTGCCTCCTTAGAGAGTCTCCAGGGGGCCTCTCCCGTCGGGGGGACACTCGAGCAGTACTTC
NA | TRBJ2-3 | TRBV20-1 | NA | CSALSGSSSTDTQYF | TGCAGTGCCCTTTCCGGGTCCTCTAGCACAGATACGCAGTATTTT
many | TRBJ2-1 | TRBV27 | TRBD1 | CASCTTGVKYNEQFF | TGTGCCAGCTGTACGACAGGGGTGAAGTACAATGAGCAGTTCTTC
few | TRBJ1-5 | TRBV20-1 | TRBD1 | CSARGGTGVQPQHF | TGCAGTGCTAGAGGGGGGACAGGGGTTCAGCCCCAGCATTTT
NA | TRBJ2-5 | TRBV20-1 | NA | CSGRKKETQYF | TGCAGTGGACGGAAGAAAGAGACCCAGTACTTC
NA | TRBJ2-1 | TRBV6-5 | TRBD1 | CASSSRTGGHEQFF | TGTGCCAGCAGTTCACGGACAGGGGGCCATGAGCAGTTCTTC
NA | TRBJ2-7 | TRBV28 | TRBD1 | CASSSPGQGAEQYF | TGTGCCAGCAGTTCTCCGGGACAGGGAGCCGAGCAGTACTTC
NA | TRBJ2-1 | TRBV28 | TRBD2 | CASSLWVAGGPNEQFF | TGTGCCAGCAGTTTATGGGTAGCGGGAGGGCCCAATGAGCAGTTCTTC
NA | TRBJ2-1 | TRBV5-6 | NA | CASSLAGERFF | TGTGCCAGCAGCTTGGCCGGGGAAAGGTTCTTC
NA | TRBJ2-5 | TRBV20-1 | NA | CSAEEAVTKEETQYF | TGCAGTGCGGAGGAGGCGGTCACTAAAGAGGAGACCCAGTACTTC
few | TRBJ2-1 | TRBV4-1 | TRBD2 | CASRGEKWASGRSDEQFF | TGCGCCAGCAGGGGGGAAAAATGGGCTAGCGGGAGAAGCGATGAGCAGTTCTTC
few | TRBJ2-6 | TRBV20-1 | TRBD2 | CSAWGGSGANVLTF | TGCAGTGCTTGGGGGGGATCTGGGGCCAACGTCCTGACTTTC
few | TRBJ2-2 | TRBV3-1 | NA | CASSQTLATNTGELFF | TGTGCCAGCAGCCAAACTCTAGCGACGAACACCGGGGAGCTGTTTTTT
NA | TRBJ2-7 | TRBV20-1 | NA | CSAARAGPGEQYF | TGCAGTGCCGCGAGGGCAGGCCCCGGCGAGCAGTACTTC
few | TRBJ2-5 | TRBV20-1 | NA | CSARALETQYF | TGCAGTGCGAGGGCCTTGGAGACCCAGTACTTC
few | TRBJ2-1 | TRBV20-1 | TRBD2 | CSANSGGGDEQFF | TGCAGTGCTAATAGCGGGGGAGGCGATGAGCAGTTCTTC
NA | TRBJ2-1 | TRBV20-1 | NA | CSARMVGWAYNEQFF | TGCAGTGCCAGGATGGTTGGCTGGGCCTACAATGAGCAGTTCTTC
few | TRBJ2-1 | TRBV6-4 | TRBD2 | CASSDSGGYYNEQFF | TGTGCCAGCAGTGATTCGGGGGGTTACTACAATGAGCAGTTCTTC
NA | TRBJ1-1 | TRBV19 | NA | CASSPTTGTSNTEAFF | TGTGCCAGTAGTCCCACTACAGGTACTTCGAACACTGAAGCTTTCTTT
NA | TRBJ2-2 | TRBV28 | NA | CASRRHNTGELFF | TGTGCCAGCAGGCGACATAACACCGGGGAGCTGTTTTTT
few | TRBJ2-5 | TRBV7-3 | TRBD2 | CASSLHGLAEQETQYF | TGTGCCAGCAGCCTACATGGACTAGCGGAACAAGAGACCCAGTACTTC
few | TRBJ2-3 | TRBV11-3 | NA | CASSMRASAADTQYF | TGTGCCAGCAGTATGCGGGCATCGGCCGCAGATACGCAGTATTTT
few | TRBJ2-1 | TRBV12-3/TRBV12-4 | NA | CASSSQTPSSYNEQFF | TGTGCCAGCAGTTCCCAAACTCCTAGCTCCTACAATGAGCAGTTCTTC
NA | TRBJ2-1 | TRBV4-2 | NA | CASSQGRVYPEQFF | TGTGCCAGCAGCCAAGGACGAGTATACCCTGAGCAGTTCTTC
few | TRBJ2-7 | TRBV5-1 | NA | CASTQLNTGQEQYF | TGCGCCAGCACCCAGTTGAATACAGGGCAAGAGCAGTACTTC
few | TRBJ2-2 | TRBV28 | NA | CASSETSLTGELFF | TGTGCCAGCAGTGAGACTAGTTTAACCGGGGAGCTGTTTTTT
NA | TRBJ2-1 | TRBV24-1 | TRBD1 | CATRGTGGPYNEQFF | TGTGCCACCCGCGGGACAGGGGGCCCCTACAATGAGCAGTTCTTC
few | TRBJ2-5 | TRBV12-3/TRBV12-4 | NA | CASSAYPGDSQETQYF | TGTGCCAGCAGTGCATACCCGGGGGACTCTCAAGAGACTCAGTACTTC
NA | TRBJ2-7 | TRBV20-1 | NA | CSARLALLVVEQYF | TGCAGTGCTAGACTAGCGCTCCTCGTGGTCGAGCAGTACTTC
few | TRBJ2-7 | TRBV6-5 | TRBD1 | CASSYHGTVEQYF | TGTGCCAGCAGTTACCACGGGACAGTCGAGCAGTACTTC
few | TRBJ2-3 | TRBV20-1 | NA | CSEFMSGSSTDTQYF | TGCAGTGAATTTATGAGCGGCTCTAGCACAGATACGCAGTATTTT
NA | TRBJ2-7 | TRBV29-1 | NA | CSVVSRGAAYEQYF | TGCAGCGTTGTCAGCAGGGGGGCAGCCTACGAGCAGTACTTC
NA | TRBJ1-2 | TRBV5-6 | NA | CASSPHGYGYTF | TGTGCCAGCAGCCCGCACGGCTATGGCTACACCTTC
NA | TRBJ2-3 | TRBV7-2 | NA | CASSGTGTKTDTQYF | TGTGCCAGCAGCGGAACCGGGACAAAGACAGATACGCAGTATTTT
few | TRBJ2-7 | TRBV7-3 | TRBD2 | CASSSRLAGHKFYEQYF | TGTGCCAGCAGCTCCCGACTAGCGGGACACAAATTCTACGAGCAGTACTTC
NA | TRBJ1-2 | TRBV5-1 | NA | CASSTGQKNYGYTF | TGCGCCAGCAGCACAGGACAGAAGAACTATGGCTACACCTTC